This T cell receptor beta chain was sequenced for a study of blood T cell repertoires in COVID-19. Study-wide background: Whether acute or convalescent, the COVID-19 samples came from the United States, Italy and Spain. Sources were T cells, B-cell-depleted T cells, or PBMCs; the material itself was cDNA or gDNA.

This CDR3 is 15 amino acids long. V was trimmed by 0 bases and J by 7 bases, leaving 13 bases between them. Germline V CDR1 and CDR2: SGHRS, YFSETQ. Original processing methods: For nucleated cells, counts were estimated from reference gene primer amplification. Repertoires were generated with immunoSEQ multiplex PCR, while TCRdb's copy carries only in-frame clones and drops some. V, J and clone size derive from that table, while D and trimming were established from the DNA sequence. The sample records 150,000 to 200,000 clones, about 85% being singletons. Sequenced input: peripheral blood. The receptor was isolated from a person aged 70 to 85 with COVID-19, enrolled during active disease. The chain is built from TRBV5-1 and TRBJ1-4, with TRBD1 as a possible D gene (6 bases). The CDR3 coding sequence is TGCGCCAGCAGCTTGGGGCAGGGGTCTTCTGAAAAACTGTTTTTT. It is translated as CASSLGQGSSEKLFF.